This T cell receptor beta chain was sequenced for a study of PD-L1 blockade in urothelial cancer. Germline V lookup: CDR1 MDHEN, CDR2 SYDVKM. CDR3 size: 18 residues. With V trimmed by 4 bases and J by 2 bases, 11 bases remained unmatched. Produced via immunoSEQ multiplex PCR; TCRdb's table is partial and in-frame only. Of approximately 48,000 clones listed, approximately 83% are singletons. The source of this sequence is a man in his sixties with urothelial cancer. The chain couples TRBV28 to TRBJ1-5, with 10 bases matching TRBD1. The starting material was PBMCs, obtained around atezolizumab (anti-PD-L1) treatment. The CDR3 DNA reads TGTGCCAGCAGTTCAGGACAGGGGGGGCCTCAGGGCAATCAGCCCCAGCATTTT. Translating gives CASSSGQGGPQGNQPQHF.